This T cell receptor (beta chain) was identified in a study of shared clonotypes between healthy human individuals. Study results and caveats: Larger estimated richness was generally recorded for naive subsets relative to memory subsets.

Note on this clone: Its antigen is currently unknown.

DNA at about 210 ng, 25,000 to 35,000 T cell genomes, went into sorted-subset replicate PCRs. The method was immunoSEQ multiplex PCR; TCRdb's version includes in-frame clones alone and lacks a portion of them. Of about 2.5 million clones listed, about 90% are singletons. Splitting of CD4+ cells produced CD45RA+ naive and CD45RA-negative memory subsets. The CDR3 extends over 12 amino acids. CDR1 is MDHEN and CDR2 is SYDVKM in the germline V gene. V was pared by 2 bases and J by 10 bases, with 11 bases between. This chain joins TRBV28 and TRBJ1-1; a possible D gene is TRBD1 (5 bases). The sequence derives from a man aged 18-30 years in good health. Some clones in this sample may be carry-over from other donors' samples. The sample comprised naive CD4+ T cells from PBMCs. The subset: CD45RA+ positively selected. This CDR3 is CASSLRGTGAFF. The CDR3 DNA sequence: TGTGCCAGCAGTTTAAGGGGTACGGGAGCTTTCTTT.